Listed below are T cell receptor beta chains from one sample, sequenced in a study of T cells in Graves' hyperthyroidism and ophthalmopathy. Using its own MiXCR run on the multiplex PCR reads, TCRdb lists one record per CDR3 protein. Of over 500,000 distinct CDR3 sequences listed, 15% to 20% are singletons. Sequencing input: blood. These receptor sequences come from a woman aged 30 to 39 with Graves' ophthalmopathy. Both conserved end residues are part of each CDR3. A D gene is named only where the DNA matches it firmly. Size is omitted from some rows. Given values are once, few, many or a class for expanded clones.

>TRBV29-1|.|many|14|TRBJ2-1
CSVAASVDYNEQFF
TGCAGCGTGGCTGCTAGCGTTGACTACAATGAGCAGTTCTTC
>TRBV5-6|.|few|14|TRBJ2-5
CASSFGINQETQYF
TGTGCCAGCAGCTTCGGCATAAACCAAGAGACCCAGTACTTC
>TRBV2|.|many|15|TRBJ2-2
CASSGMAVEAGELFF
TGTGCCAGCAGTGGCATGGCGGTCGAGGCCGGGGAGCTGTTTTTT
>TRBV27|TRBD1|few|15|TRBJ2-1
CASRKDREVHNEQFF
TGTGCCAGCAGAAAGGACAGGGAGGTCCACAATGAGCAGTTCTTC
>TRBV7-8|.|few|12|TRBJ2-7
CASKQGPYEQYF
TGTGCCAGCAAGCAGGGACCCTACGAGCAGTACTTC
>TRBV7-9|.|.|13|TRBJ1-5
CAWADYSNQPQHF
TGTGCCTGGGCAGATTATAGCAATCAGCCCCAGCATTTT
>TRBV25-1|TRBD2|.|17|TRBJ2-3
CASFSGTSGRMTDTQYF
TGTGCCAGCTTCTCCGGGACTAGCGGGAGAATGACAGATACGCAGTATTTT
>TRBV19|TRBD1|few|16|TRBJ2-7
CASSTTIGTGHYEQYF
TGTGCCAGTAGTACCACGATCGGGACAGGGCACTACGAGCAGTACTTC
>TRBV5-1|TRBD2|many|15|TRBJ2-7
CASSLTGEGPYEQYF
TGCGCCAGCAGCTTGACGGGGGAGGGCCCCTACGAGCAGTACTTC
>TRBV27|TRBD1|many|18|TRBJ2-3
CASSSSPRTGPSTDTQYF
TGTGCCAGCAGCAGTTCCCCGAGGACAGGGCCCTCCACAGATACGCAGTATTTT
>TRBV20-1|TRBD1|many|15|TRBJ2-7
CSARSQTGSSYEQYF
TGCAGTGCTAGAAGTCAGACAGGGAGCTCCTACGAGCAGTACTTC
>TRBV11-1|.|once|15|TRBJ2-1
CASSFLGGRDNEQFF
TGTGCCAGCAGCTTTCTAGGGGGGAGGGACAATGAGCAGTTCTTC
>TRBV4-3|.|.|16|TRBJ2-1
CASSLLGQGLGGEQFF
TGCGCCAGCAGCCTTCTGGGACAGGGACTAGGTGGTGAGCAGTTCTTC
>TRBV9|.|.|14|TRBJ1-4
CASPQGTFYEKLFF
TGTGCCAGCCCACAAGGGACCTTCTATGAAAAACTGTTTTTT
>TRBV28|.|few|18|TRBJ2-3
CASSFRGTRGILGDTQYF
TGTGCCAGCAGTTTTAGGGGAACTAGGGGGATCCTTGGGGATACGCAGTATTTT